This record concerns one T cell receptor (beta chain) sequence. The germline V gene has CDR1 SGDLS and CDR2 YYNGEE. V lost 1 base and J lost 2; bases outside the gene matches: 5. The CDR3 runs to 16 residues. The data belong to a study of CD8+CD57+ T cells in acquired aplastic anemia. Overall study context: Sorted CD4+ and CD8+ cells yielded approximately 3.4 ug of DNA on average.

It was patients with CD8+CD57+ cell expansion by flow cytometry who were chosen for sequencing. CDR3 and TCR beta VDJ profiling relied on a genomic DNA template. TCRdb re-derived calls from the reads in MiXCR, one entry per CDR3 protein. The sample lists just over 450,000 distinct CDR3 sequences; about a third were seen once. The chain couples TRBV9 to TRBJ2-3, with 9 bases that match TRBD1. Material: sorted CD4+, CD8+, or CD8+CD57+ T cells (not recorded which) from PBMCs. This TCR came from a human donor with aplastic anemia. CDR3 sequence reads: CASSVSGTGITDTQYF. The CDR3 nucleotides read TGTGCCAGCAGCGTATCCGGGACAGGGATCACAGATACGCAGTATTTT.